The 26 T cell receptor beta chains below come from one sample, sequenced in a study of blood T cell repertoires in COVID-19 (TCRdb year 2020). Libraries were constructed by the immunoSEQ multiplex PCR assay. Drawn from immuneACCESS, this table holds only the in-frame rearrangements with V and J called that TCRdb kept. Clones are partly lost; checked studies trace under half to an unresolved V gene and leave the rest unexplained. The sample table contains over 250,000 clones; only one count was recorded for 84% of them. Of the sample, more than 1.1% falls within the top ten clones. The specimen was peripheral blood. These receptors all come from a human donor with COVID-19, enrolled during active disease. The donor label of this sample is uncertain.

This clone showed up just a few times. V and J are TRBV12-3 or TRBV12-4 and TRBJ1-4; no clear D gene. The ends were cut back, 10 bases at V and 5 bases at J, with 14 bases in the middle. The length of the CDR3 is 13 residues. CDR3 loop: CAISDSLNEKLFF. The CDR3 nucleotides read TGTGCCATTTCGGACTCCCTGAATGAAAAACTGTTTTTT.

The chain joins TRBV7-3 to TRBJ1-1; D is unclear. V lost 3 bases, J lost 1 base, and 9 bases lay in between. The CDR3 is made up of 14 amino acids. Germline assignment: CDR1 SGHTA and CDR2 FQGTGA. The CDR3 loop reads CASSFSLGNTEAFF. As DNA, the CDR3 is TGTGCCAGCAGCTTTTCCCTAGGGAACACTGAAGCTTTCTTT.

This clone was observed a few times. The V gene is TRBV15, the J gene TRBJ2-7; TRBD2 aligns across 7 bases. With V trimmed by 8 bases and J by 0 bases, 7 bases remained unmatched. The length of the CDR3 is 14 residues. CDR1 is LNHNV, CDR2 YYDKDF, per germline (reference sequence). CDR3 sequence: CATRRTRDSYEQYF. The CDR3 DNA reads as TGTGCCACCCGGAGGACTAGGGACTCCTACGAGCAGTACTTC.

This clone showed up just a few times. This sequence joins TRBV10-1 and TRBJ1-2; possibly TRBD1 for D (6 bases). Deletions cut 8 bases from V and 0 bases from J, with 19 bases between. The CDR3 spans 16 residues. The germline V gene has CDR1 WNHNN and CDR2 SYGVQD (reference sequence). CDR3 DNA: TGCGCCAGCCGCCTAAGGGGGACAATATCTAACTATGGCTACACCTTC. Translated, it gives CASRLRGTISNYGYTF.

This clone was observed a single time. The chain joins TRBV6-5 to TRBJ2-5; 16 bases are shared with TRBD2. With 6 bases clipped from V and 5 bases from J, the junction kept 3 bases outside the gene matches. Germline V lookup: CDR1 MNHEY, CDR2 SVGAGI. The CDR3 covers 15 residues. CDR3 region: CASSQGLAGGETQYF. The CDR3 bases are TGTGCCAGCAGCCAGGGACTAGCGGGAGGGGAGACCCAGTACTTC.

The rearrangement uses TRBV12-2 and TRBJ1-3. TRBV12-2 counts as a pseudogene. The CDR3 has 12 amino acids. The CDR3 nucleotides are TGTGCAAGTCGCCATCCCCGGAACACCATATATTTT. It is translated as CASRHPRNTIYF.

The CDR3 is CATGGGTLTREFF. CDR3 nucleotide sequence: TGTGCCACCGGCGGGGGGACCTTAACAAGGGAGTTCTTC. The chain links TRBV5-4 to TRBJ2-1, with TRBD2 matching over 8 bases. With 9 bases clipped from V and 14 bases from J, the junction kept 16 bases outside the gene matches. CDR1 and CDR2 from the germline V gene are SGHNT and YYREEE (reference sequence). The CDR3 is 13 amino acids.

The chain employs TRBV5-6 and TRBJ2-3; D unclear. Trimming removed 0 bases from V and 4 bases from J, with 15 bases in between. CDR1 is SGHDT and CDR2 is YYEEEE in the germline V gene. This CDR3 spans 16 amino acids. The CDR3 nucleotides read TGTGCCAGCAGCTTGGAAGTCACTTCGAACTCAGATACGCAGTATTTT. Translated, it gives CASSLEVTSNSDTQYF.

The gene calls are TRBV28 and TRBJ2-3; 9 bases agree with TRBD1. CDR1 and CDR2 (germline): MDHEN, SYDVKM. The J segment lost 4 bases and the V segment lost 8 bases, leaving 7 bases of the junction unmatched. The CDR3 is 14 residues long. In DNA form, the CDR3 reads TGTGCCAGCCGGGACAGGGCGCGGGCAGATACGCAGTATTTT. It codes for CASRDRARADTQYF. The full variable domain, rest sourced from reference TRBV28 and TRBJ2-3, is DVKVTQSSRYLVKRTGEKVFLECVQDMDHENMFWYRQDPGLGLRLIYFSYDVKMKEKGDIPEGYSVSREKKERFSLILESASTNQTSMYLCASRDRARADTQYFGPGTRLTVL.

This chain links TRBV15 with TRBJ2-2; weak D call: TRBD1 (6 bases). Trimming removed 4 bases at V and 2 bases at J, with 14 bases between. This CDR3 region has 16 residues. Germline-derived CDR1 and CDR2 are LNHNV and YYDKDF (reference sequence). CDR3 sequence reads: CATSIFRQANTGELFF. The CDR3 nucleotides are TGTGCCACCAGCATTTTCCGACAGGCAAACACCGGGGAGCTGTTTTTT. The full variable domain, rest sourced from reference TRBV15 and TRBJ2-2, is DAMVIQNPRYQVTQFGKPVTLSCSQTLNHNVMYWYQQKSSQAPKLLFHYYDKDFNNEADTPDNFQSRRPNTSFCFLDIRSPGLGDTAMYLCATSIFRQANTGELFFGEGSRLTVL.

The chain links TRBV18 to TRBJ1-1, with 8 bases fitting TRBD1. V shed 3 bases and J 4 bases; nucleotides not matched to a gene: 7. Germline-derived CDR1 and CDR2 are KGHSH and LQKENI. CDR3 length equals 15 residues. The CDR3 is CASSPPTGTGTEAFF. CDR3 bases: TGTGCCAGCTCACCTCCGACTGGGACAGGCACTGAAGCTTTCTTT.

The chain has TRBV6-5 and TRBJ2-7, with 7 bases lining up with TRBD1. V trimming: 5 bases; J trimming: 6 bases; junction bases outside the gene matches: 4. CDR3 length: 12 residues. Germline assignment: CDR1 MNHEY and CDR2 SVGAGI. Here the CDR3 reads CASSRTGGEQYF. CDR3 bases: TGTGCCAGCAGTCGGACAGGAGGCGAGCAGTACTTC.

This chain uses TRBV9 with TRBJ2-7, with TRBD1 matching 9 bases. Germline V gene lookup returns CDR1 SGDLS and CDR2 YYNGEE. J was trimmed by 7 bases and V by 7 bases; bases with no gene match: 9. This CDR3 contains 13 residues. The CDR3 DNA is TGTGCCAGCGGCCGGGACAGGGCGGGAGAGCAGTACTTC. This translates into CASGRDRAGEQYF.

The chain is built from TRBV5-5 and TRBJ2-7; no definite D call. Germline CDR1 SGHKS, CDR2 YYEKEE (reference sequence). This CDR3 is 11 amino acids long. Trimming left V 2 bases short and J 7 bases short, with 7 bases between. Here the CDR3 reads CASSFLSEQYF. In DNA form, the CDR3 reads TGTGCCAGCAGCTTCTTGTCGGAGCAGTACTTC.

The chain uses TRBV3-1 (or the pseudogene TRBV3-2) and TRBJ1-1, with TRBD1 as a possible D gene (5 bases). The V gene lost 0 bases and the J gene lost 1 base, with 18 bases spanning the gap. Germline loops: CDR1 LGHDT, CDR2 YNNKEL (reference sequence). This CDR3 is built from 18 residues. CDR3 DNA sequence: TGTGCCAGCAGCCAAGATCTATTTCTAGGACATACGAACACTGAAGCTTTCTTT. Translation: CASSQDLFLGHTNTEAFF.

This chain connects TRBV2 to TRBJ1-2; tentatively, D is TRBD1 (5 bases). The CDR3 covers 14 residues. The V end was cut by 4 bases, the J end by 8 bases, with 17 bases between. Germline V CDR1 and CDR2: SNHLY, FYNNEI. The CDR3, as DNA: TGTGCCAGCAGTGTTGAATTGAACAGGTCAGGCTACACCTTC. It translates to CASSVELNRSGYTF.

This sequence joins TRBV29-1 and TRBJ2-7; 8 bases match TRBD2. CDR1 is SQVTM and CDR2 is ANQGSEA in the germline V gene. The CDR3 is 12 residues long. Trimming took 4 bases from V and 2 from J; bases not matched to a gene: 1. CDR3 in amino acids: CSVVAGTYEQYF. In nucleotides, the CDR3 is TGCAGCGTTGTAGCGGGAACCTACGAGCAGTACTTC.

J is TRBJ2-2 and V is TRBV19; 7 bases are shared with TRBD1. J gave up 3 bases and V 7 bases, and 11 bases lay outside the gene matches. The CDR3 spans 16 residues. From germline, CDR1 is LNHDA and CDR2 SQIVND (reference sequence). CDR3: CASIPQGGRDTGELFF. CDR3 DNA: TGTGCCAGTATCCCCCAAGGGGGCAGGGACACCGGGGAGCTGTTTTTT.

V gene TRBV11-3 combines with J gene TRBJ2-3; 7 nucleotides match TRBD1. Germline CDR1 reads SGHNT; CDR2 reads YENEEA. The CDR3 contains 16 residues. Losses at the gene ends were 1 base for V and 0 bases for J; bases not matched to a gene: 4. The CDR3 DNA is TGTGCCAGCAGCTTAGGGGGGACAGCTAGCACAGATACGCAGTATTTT. Its translation is CASSLGGTASTDTQYF.

The rearrangement joins TRBV5-1 to TRBJ2-6, with TRBD1 identical over 12 bases. Germline V lookup: CDR1 SGHRS, CDR2 YFSETQ. Losses at the gene ends were 0 bases for V and 2 bases for J; bases not matched to a gene: 3. The CDR3 spans 18 residues. This CDR3 reads CASSLEGQGAAGANVLTF. CDR3 coding DNA: TGCGCCAGCAGCTTGGAGGGACAGGGGGCAGCTGGGGCCAACGTCCTGACTTTC.

The chain employs TRBV5-1 and TRBJ2-7; 9 bases agree with TRBD1. Germline assignment: CDR1 SGHRS and CDR2 YFSETQ. The CDR3 consists of 16 residues. J was trimmed by 2 bases and V by 2 bases; bases with no gene match: 8. CDR3 bases: TGCGCCAGCAGCTTATCTCCGGGACAGGGTGCCTACGAGCAGTACTTC. It translates to CASSLSPGQGAYEQYF.

This chain joins TRBV7-6 and TRBJ2-5, with D uncertain. CDR3 size: 11 residues. From germline, CDR1 is SGHVS and CDR2 FNYEAQ. The germline V and J ends were trimmed by 4 bases and 3 bases, with 3 bases remaining between them. CDR3 nucleotide sequence: TGTGCCAGCAGCTCCAAAGAGACCCAGTACTTC. It codes for CASSSKETQYF. Variable domain in full (rest from reference TRBV7-6 and TRBJ2-5): GAGVSQSPRYKVTKRGQDVALRCDPISGHVSLYWYRQALGQGPEFLTYFNYEAQQDKSGLPNDRFSAERPEGSISTLTIQRTEQRDSAMYRCASSSKETQYFGPGTRLLVL.

The chain carries TRBV25-1 and TRBJ1-1, with no clear D. This CDR3 comprises 13 residues. CDR1 MGHDK and CDR2 SYGVNS come from the germline V gene. The V and J ends lost 1 base and 10 bases respectively, with 13 bases between them. CDR3 nucleotide sequence: TGTGCCAGCAGTGAATCTCACACCTCTGGAGCTTTCTTT. This gives the protein CASSESHTSGAFF. Full variable domain (missing parts from reference TRBV25-1 and TRBJ1-1): EADIYQTPRYLVIGTGKKITLECSQTMGHDKMYWYQQDPGMELHLIHYSYGVNSTEKGDLSSESTVSRIRTEHFPLTLESARPSHTSQYLCASSESHTSGAFFGQGTRLTVV.

This chain joins TRBV2 and TRBJ2-5; 9 nucleotides match TRBD1. This CDR3 has 13 amino acids. Unmatched junction bases numbered 6, after V lost 8 bases and J lost 5 bases. The germline V gene encodes CDR1 SNHLY and CDR2 FYNNEI. CDR3: CASRTGAPETQYF. The DNA for the CDR3 is TGTGCCAGCCGGACAGGGGCGCCTGAGACCCAGTACTTC.

The V gene is TRBV6-5, the J gene TRBJ1-3; D may be TRBD1 (5 bases). The CDR3 consists of 16 residues. Per the germline V gene, CDR1 is MNHEY and CDR2 is SVGAGI. V lost 0 bases and J 4 bases, leaving 13 bases between the germline ends. CDR3 sequence (DNA): TGTGCCAGCAGTTACTCGTCCGGGACTTTCGGAAACACCATATATTTT. This codes for CASSYSSGTFGNTIYF.

The rearrangement joins TRBV19 to TRBJ2-1; 7 bases are a match to TRBD1. The CDR3 covers 13 residues. The J segment lost 6 bases and the V segment lost 9 bases, leaving 8 bases of the junction unmatched. Germline V gives CDR1 LNHDA, CDR2 SQIVND (reference sequence). Here the CDR3 DNA reads TGTGCCAGCACTGAGAACAGGGGCAATGAGCAGTTCTTC. This encodes CASTENRGNEQFF.